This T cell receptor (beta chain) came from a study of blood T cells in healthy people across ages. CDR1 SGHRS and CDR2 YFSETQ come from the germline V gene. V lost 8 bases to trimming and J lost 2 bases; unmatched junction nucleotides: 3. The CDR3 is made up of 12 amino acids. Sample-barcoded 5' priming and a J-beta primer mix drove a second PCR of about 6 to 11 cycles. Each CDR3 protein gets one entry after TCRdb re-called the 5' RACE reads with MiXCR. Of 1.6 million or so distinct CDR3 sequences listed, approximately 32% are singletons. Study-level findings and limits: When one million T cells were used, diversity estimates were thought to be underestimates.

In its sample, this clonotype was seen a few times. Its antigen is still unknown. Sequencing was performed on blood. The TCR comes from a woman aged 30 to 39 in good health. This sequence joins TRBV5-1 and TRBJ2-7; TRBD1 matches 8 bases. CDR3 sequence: CARDRGPYEQYF. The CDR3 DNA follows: TGCGCCAGAGACAGGGGTCCCTACGAGCAGTACTTC. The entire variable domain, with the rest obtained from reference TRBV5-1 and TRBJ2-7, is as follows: KAGVTQTPRYLIKTRGQQVTLSCSPISGHRSVSWYQQTPGQGLQFLFEYFSETQRNKGNFPGRFSGRQFSNSRSEMNVSTLELGDSALYLCARDRGPYEQYFGPGTRLTVT.